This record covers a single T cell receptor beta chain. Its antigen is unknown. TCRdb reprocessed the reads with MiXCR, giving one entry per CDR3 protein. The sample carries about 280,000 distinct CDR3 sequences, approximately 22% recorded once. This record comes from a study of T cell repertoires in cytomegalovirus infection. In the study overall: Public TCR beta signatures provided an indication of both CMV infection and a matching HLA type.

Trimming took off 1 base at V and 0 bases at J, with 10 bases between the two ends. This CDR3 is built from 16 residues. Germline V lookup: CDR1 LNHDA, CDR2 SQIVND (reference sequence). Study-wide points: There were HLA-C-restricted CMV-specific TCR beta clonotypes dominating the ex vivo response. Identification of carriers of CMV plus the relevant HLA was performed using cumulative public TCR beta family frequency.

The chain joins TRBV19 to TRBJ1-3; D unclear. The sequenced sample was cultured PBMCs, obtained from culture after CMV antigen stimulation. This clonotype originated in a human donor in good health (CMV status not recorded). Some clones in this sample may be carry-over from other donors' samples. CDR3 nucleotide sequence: TGTGCCAGTAGTATAGGTGGAAGATTCTCTGGAAACACCATATATTTT. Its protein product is CASSIGGRFSGNTIYF.